These 29 T cell receptor beta chains were all obtained from the same sample, sequenced in a study of blood T cells in healthy people across ages. Using a J-beta primer mix together with a sample-barcoded 5' primer, a second PCR was run for about 6 to 12 cycles. TCRdb passed the 5' RACE reads through MiXCR, listing each CDR3 protein once. The sample yields some 320,000 distinct CDR3 sequences, roughly 27% seen once. Sequencing input: blood. All receptors come from a woman in her 70s in good health.

In this sample, this clonotype turned up many times. The chain employs TRBV11-2 and TRBJ2-3, with 9 bases fitting TRBD2. V trimming: 5 bases; J trimming: 6 bases; junction bases outside the gene matches: 9. Germline values: CDR1 SGHAT, CDR2 FQNNGV. CDR3 size: 15 residues. CDR3 amino acids: CASSINSGRGDTQYF. Here the CDR3 DNA reads TGTGCCAGCAGCATCAATAGCGGGAGAGGGGATACGCAGTATTTT. The full variable domain, completed using reference TRBV11-2 and TRBJ2-3, is EAGVAQSPRYKIIEKRQSVAFWCNPISGHATLYWYQQILGQGPKLLIQFQNNGVVDDSQLPKDRFSAERLKGVDSTLKIQPAKLEDSAVYLCASSINSGRGDTQYFGPGTRLTVL.

This clonotype has just a few counts. This chain joins TRBV28 and TRBJ1-1; D possibly corresponds to TRBD1 (6 bases). CDR1 MDHEN and CDR2 SYDVKM come from the germline V gene. V was shortened by 10 bases and J by 3 bases, with 12 bases between the two germline ends. The CDR3 loop spans 12 amino acids. CDR3 DNA: TGTGCCACCCAGGGGCAGTACACTGAAGCTTTCTTT. Protein sequence: CATQGQYTEAFF.

The rearrangement links TRBV20-1 to TRBJ1-5; 7 bases line up with TRBD1. Germline assignment: CDR1 DFQATT and CDR2 SNEGSKA (reference sequence). The CDR3 contains 15 residues. V shed 6 bases, J shed 5 bases, and the junction held 13 bases outside the gene matches. The CDR3 region has the DNA TGCAGTGCCACTAATGACGACAGGGACGATCAGCCCCAGCATTTT. Residues: CSATNDDRDDQPQHF.

This clonotype was observed a few times. The V call is TRBV5-1, the J call TRBJ1-6; D is perhaps TRBD1 (5 bases). Germline loops: CDR1 SGHRS, CDR2 YFSETQ. V gave up 0 bases and J gave up 7 bases, with 11 bases separating them. The CDR3 consists of 15 residues. The DNA for the CDR3 is TGCGCCAGCAGCTTGGGAGGGGAAGGAAATTCACCCCTCCACTTT. It yields the protein CASSLGGEGNSPLHF.

CDR3 loop: CSARDWGGFSYNEQFF. The CDR3 DNA reads as TGCAGTGCTAGAGATTGGGGCGGGTTTTCCTACAATGAGCAGTTCTTC. The chain joins TRBV20-1 to TRBJ2-1, with D perhaps given as TRBD1 or TRBD2 (5 bases each). V was clipped by 0 bases and J by 1 base, with 13 bases between them. Germline V lookup: CDR1 DFQATT, CDR2 SNEGSKA (reference sequence). This CDR3 is 16 amino acids long.

The chain has TRBV6-2 or TRBV6-3 and TRBJ1-2, with no clear D. V was pared by 6 bases and J by 6 bases, with 8 bases between. CDR1 and CDR2 (germline): MNHEY, SVGEGT. The CDR3 runs to 11 residues. This CDR3 is CASSYGDGYTF. The CDR3 bases are TGTGCCAGCAGCTATGGAGATGGCTACACCTTC.

This rearrangement joins TRBV9 to TRBJ1-3; maybe TRBD1 (6 bases). V lost 3 bases and J lost 0, with 13 bases in between. From germline, CDR1 is SGDLS and CDR2 YYNGEE. The CDR3 is 16 amino acids. CDR3 amino acids: CASSAGQLNSGNTIYF. The CDR3 nucleotides are TGTGCCAGCAGCGCCGGACAGTTAAACTCTGGAAACACCATATATTTT.

The chain joins TRBV15 to TRBJ2-7; no clear D. CDR3 length: 13 residues. The V end was cut by 0 bases, the J end by 3 bases, with 6 bases between. Looked up from germline, CDR1 is LNHNV and CDR2 is YYDKDF (reference sequence). As DNA, the CDR3 is TGTGCCACCAGCAGAGAGTCAGGCTACGAGCAGTACTTC. Protein: CATSRESGYEQYF.

This clonotype was seen a few times. The chain combines TRBV19 with TRBJ1-4; possibly TRBD1 for D (5 bases). The CDR3 consists of 14 residues. V was trimmed by 2 bases and J by 2 bases, leaving 6 bases between them. Germline V CDR1 and CDR2: LNHDA, SQIVND (reference sequence). In nucleotides, the CDR3 is TGTGCCAGTAGTATACGGGGGACTAATGAAAAACTGTTTTTT. Its protein is CASSIRGTNEKLFF.

The chain is built from TRBV2 and TRBJ1-5; D is unclear. The germline V gene has CDR1 SNHLY and CDR2 FYNNEI. The CDR3 consists of 13 residues. The V and J ends lost 6 bases and 4 bases respectively, with 10 bases between them. CDR3 DNA sequence: TGTGCCAGCAGGGTAACGGGGAATCAGCCCCAGCATTTT. It specifies CASRVTGNQPQHF.

The chain recombines TRBV6-2 or TRBV6-3 with TRBJ1-2, with D uncertain. The CDR3 is made up of 15 amino acids. Per the germline V gene, CDR1 is MNHEY and CDR2 is SVGEGT. V lost 1 base to trimming and J lost 2 bases, with 11 bases between them. This CDR3 is CASSYYRSLNYGYTF. For the CDR3, the DNA is TGTGCCAGCAGTTACTATCGGAGCTTGAACTATGGCTACACCTTC.

Only one count was recorded for this clonotype. The chain is built from TRBV20-1 and TRBJ2-1; D perhaps matches TRBD1 (6 bases). Deletions cut 8 bases from V and 2 bases from J, with 19 bases between. Looked up from germline, CDR1 is DFQATT and CDR2 is SNEGSKA (reference sequence). This CDR3 region has 15 residues. The DNA of the CDR3 is TGCAGTTCGCCACCCGGGACAAGTGCCTACAATGAGCAGTTCTTC. Protein: CSSPPGTSAYNEQFF.

The gene calls are TRBV20-1 and TRBJ2-3; 7 bases match TRBD2. The CDR3 has 16 residues. CDR1 and CDR2 (germline): DFQATT, SNEGSKA (reference sequence). For the CDR3, the DNA is TGCAGAGCCGGAACTAGAGGCGGGAGAGGGGTAGATACGCAGTATTTT. Protein product: CRAGTRGGRGVDTQYF.

The gene calls are TRBV20-1 and TRBJ2-3; 14 bases line up with TRBD2. Germline V gene sequence: CDR1 DFQATT, CDR2 SNEGSKA (reference sequence). Trimming took 1 base from V and 6 from J; bases not matched to a gene: 6. This CDR3 comprises 16 residues. CDR3 amino acids: CSARGLTSGRADTQYF. The CDR3 DNA is TGCAGTGCTAGAGGTCTGACTAGCGGGAGGGCCGATACGCAGTATTTT.

This clonotype has more than one count but fewer than ten. This chain's CDR3 is CASSPLYRGAEGETYNEQFF. CDR3 in DNA: TGTGCCAGCAGCCCTCTTTACCGGGGTGCCGAGGGGGAGACATACAATGAGCAGTTCTTC. The chain employs TRBV7-8 and TRBJ2-1, with a weak D call TRBD1 (6 bases). The CDR3 length is 20 residues. Germline CDR1 reads SGHVS; CDR2 reads FQNEAQ. Trimming cost V 5 bases and J 4 bases, with 30 bases left between them. Together with reference TRBV7-8 and TRBJ2-1, the CDR3 gives the full variable domain: GAGVSQSPRYKVAKRGQDVALRCDPISGHVSLFWYQQALGQGPEFLTYFQNEAQLDKSGLPSDRFFAERPEGSVSTLKIQRTQQEDSAVYLCASSPLYRGAEGETYNEQFFGPGTRLTVL.

The chain joins TRBV3-1 to TRBJ2-7; 9 nucleotides line up with TRBD2. Trimming cost V 3 bases and J 10 bases; bases outside gene matches: 1. This CDR3 has 11 amino acids. CDR1 and CDR2 (germline): LGHDT, YNNKEL (reference sequence). Here the CDR3 reads CASSHSGRQYF. DNA of the CDR3: TGTGCCAGCAGCCATAGCGGGAGACAGTACTTC.

The chain joins TRBV10-3 to TRBJ1-5; possibly TRBD1 for D (5 bases). From germline, CDR1 is ENHRY and CDR2 SYGVKD. V was pared by 4 bases and J by 6 bases, with 16 bases between. This CDR3 is 15 amino acids long. DNA of the CDR3: TGTGCCATCAGTGTTGGGGACGGAGGCAGTCAGCCCCAGCATTTT. Protein: CAISVGDGGSQPQHF.

J is TRBJ1-1 and V is TRBV20-1, with D possibly being TRBD1 (5 bases). CDR1 is DFQATT, CDR2 SNEGSKA, per germline (reference sequence). This CDR3 has 11 amino acids. Trimming took off 2 bases at V and 14 bases at J, with 15 bases between the two ends. In DNA, the CDR3 is TGCAGTGCTAGAAGGCGGGACGAGTTGTTCTTT. Translating gives CSARRRDELFF.

This clonotype was observed a handful of times. The chain carries TRBV20-1 and TRBJ2-1; no reliable D call. V gave up 4 bases and J gave up 0 bases, with 13 bases separating them. CDR3 length: 15 amino acids. CDR1 DFQATT and CDR2 SNEGSKA come from the germline V gene (reference sequence). CDR3 sequence (DNA): TGCAGTGCTAAGGAGCCAAGCAGCTCCTACAATGAGCAGTTCTTC. Protein: CSAKEPSSSYNEQFF.

The chain carries TRBV25-1 and TRBJ2-7, with D possibly matching TRBD2 (6 bases). Looked up from germline, CDR1 is MGHDK and CDR2 is SYGVNS. The CDR3 has 15 amino acids. V dropped 3 bases and J dropped 0 bases, with 12 bases sitting between them. Written as DNA, the CDR3 is TGTGCCAGCAGTGACGGGGCGGGGAGCTCCTACGAGCAGTACTTC. Encoded protein: CASSDGAGSSYEQYF.

This sequence joins TRBV2 and TRBJ2-5; D unclear. The CDR3 runs to 14 residues. V shed 6 bases and J shed 1 base, with 12 bases lying between them. Germline lookup yields CDR1 SNHLY and CDR2 FYNNEI. Here the CDR3 DNA reads TGTGCCAGCAGAGTTCGCATCCTCCAAGAGACCCAGTACTTC. This codes for CASRVRILQETQYF.

J is TRBJ1-2 and V is TRBV20-1; D is unclear. V lost 0 bases to trimming and J lost 2 bases, with 10 bases between them. CDR3 length: 14 residues. The germline V gene encodes CDR1 DFQATT and CDR2 SNEGSKA (reference sequence). CDR3 sequence reads: CSAREEGVNYGYTF. The CDR3 DNA is TGCAGTGCTAGAGAGGAGGGTGTAAACTATGGCTACACCTTC.

This clonotype has ten or more counts. The chain couples TRBV7-2 to TRBJ2-5; no clear D gene. V lost 1 base to trimming and J lost 2 bases, with 5 bases between them. The V gene's germline CDR1 is SGHTA and CDR2 FQGNSA. CDR3 size: 13 residues. The CDR3 loop reads CASSLGFQETQYF. In DNA form, the CDR3 reads TGTGCCAGCAGCTTAGGGTTTCAAGAGACCCAGTACTTC.

This clonotype was counted at least ten times. J is TRBJ1-2 and V is TRBV28, with D hard to call. CDR1 is MDHEN and CDR2 is SYDVKM in the germline V gene. Trimming removed 7 bases from V and 7 bases from J, with 19 bases in between. This CDR3 is built from 14 residues. The DNA for the CDR3 is TGTGCCAGCACTGCGGGAACCGGGCTTGCTGGCTACACCTTC. Its translation: CASTAGTGLAGYTF.

The V and J genes are TRBV7-3 and TRBJ2-1; TRBD2 agrees at 7 bases. Trimming removed 2 bases from V and 5 bases from J; junction bases left unmatched: 0. Germline loops: CDR1 SGHTA, CDR2 FQGTGA. The CDR3 consists of 13 residues. The CDR3 here is CASSLLADNEQFF. CDR3 DNA: TGTGCCAGCAGCTTACTAGCGGACAATGAGCAGTTCTTC.

In its sample, this clonotype was seen a few times. This chain uses TRBV24-1 with TRBJ2-6, with a weak D call TRBD2 (5 bases). Germline CDR1 KGHDR, CDR2 SFDVKD. Trimming shortened V by 9 bases and J by 2 bases, and 13 bases separated the two germline ends. The CDR3 loop spans 15 amino acids. CDR3 in amino acids: CATGPSRAGANVLTF. The CDR3, as DNA: TGTGCCACCGGCCCTTCGAGGGCTGGGGCCAACGTCCTGACTTTC.

Only a few counts were recorded for this clonotype. The chain couples TRBV9 to TRBJ1-5, with a possible D match to TRBD1 (5 bases). Between the trimmed V and J ends, which lost 10 bases and 5 bases, there was a span of 16 bases. The CDR3 is made up of 13 amino acids. Germline V gives CDR1 SGDLS, CDR2 YYNGEE. As DNA, the CDR3 is TGTGCCTCATCCCGGGGGACTGATCAGCCCCAGCATTTT. Translation gives CASSRGTDQPQHF.

This clonotype was counted a few times. This chain links TRBV15 with TRBJ2-5, with D unclear. The DNA matches TRBJ2-1 better at its end, which makes the J call doubtful. The germline CDR1 and CDR2 sequences are LNHNV and YYDKDF (reference sequence). This CDR3 region has 12 residues. CDR3 sequence (DNA): TGTGCCACCAGCAGCGACCGGCCCCAGCAGTTCTTC. It codes for CATSSDRPQQFF.

Points on this clonotype: Compared with germline, one end of the junction differs, possibly owing to a read error. The chain combines TRBV3-1 with TRBJ2-5; 9 nucleotides match TRBD1. The DNA end is a closer match to TRBJ2-7, so the J assignment may be wrong. The length of the CDR3 is 15 residues. Germline V gene data show CDR1 as LGHDT and CDR2 as YNNKEL (reference sequence). The CDR3 DNA reads as TGTGTCAGCAGCCCACGGACAGGGGATTCCTACGAGCAGTACTTC. It specifies CVSSPRTGDSYEQYF.